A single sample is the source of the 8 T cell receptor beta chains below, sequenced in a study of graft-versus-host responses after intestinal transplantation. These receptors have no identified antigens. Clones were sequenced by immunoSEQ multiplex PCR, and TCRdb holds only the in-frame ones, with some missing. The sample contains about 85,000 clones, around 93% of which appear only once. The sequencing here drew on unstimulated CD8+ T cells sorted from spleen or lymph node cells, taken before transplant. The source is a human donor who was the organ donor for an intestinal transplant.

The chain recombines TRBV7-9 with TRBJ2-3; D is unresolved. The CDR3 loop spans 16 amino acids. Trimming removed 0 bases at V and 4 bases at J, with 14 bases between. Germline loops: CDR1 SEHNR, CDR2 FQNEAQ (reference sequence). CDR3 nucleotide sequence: TGTGCCAGCAGCTTAGCGCTGGGTAGTTTTGCAGATACGCAGTATTTT. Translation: CASSLALGSFADTQYF. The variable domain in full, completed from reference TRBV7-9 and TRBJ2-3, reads DTGVSQNPRHKITKRGQNVTFRCDPISEHNRLYWYRQTLGQGPEFLTYFQNEAQLEKSRLLSDRFSAERPKGSFSTLEIQRTEQGDSAMYLCASSLALGSFADTQYFGPGTRLTVL.

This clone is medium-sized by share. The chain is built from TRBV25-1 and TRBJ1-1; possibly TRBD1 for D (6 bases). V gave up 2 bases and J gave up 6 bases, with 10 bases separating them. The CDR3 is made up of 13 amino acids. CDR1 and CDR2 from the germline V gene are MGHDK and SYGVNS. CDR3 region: CASSEPGQPEAFF. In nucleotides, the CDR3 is TGTGCCAGCAGTGAACCCGGACAGCCTGAAGCTTTCTTT.

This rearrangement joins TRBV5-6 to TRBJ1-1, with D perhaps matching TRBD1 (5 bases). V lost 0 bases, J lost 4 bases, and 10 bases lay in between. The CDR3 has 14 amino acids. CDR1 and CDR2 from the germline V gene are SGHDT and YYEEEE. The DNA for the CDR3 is TGTGCCAGCAGCTTGGGCTGGGGGGGCACTGAAGCTTTCTTT. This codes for CASSLGWGGTEAFF.

The CDR3 coding sequence is TGTGCCAGCAGTTCGGACAGGGGGTTGTACACCATATATTTT. Residues: CASSSDRGLYTIYF. The rearrangement joins TRBV6-5 to TRBJ1-3; 10 nucleotides line up with TRBD1. The CDR3 extends over 14 amino acids. J was trimmed by 8 bases and V by 4 bases; bases with no gene match: 5. Germline CDR1 is MNHEY and CDR2 is SVGAGI.

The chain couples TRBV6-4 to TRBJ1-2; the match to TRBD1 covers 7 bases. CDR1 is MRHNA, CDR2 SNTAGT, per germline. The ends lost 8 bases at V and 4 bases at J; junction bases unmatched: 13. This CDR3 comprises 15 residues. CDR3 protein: CASSRTGLYPYGYTF. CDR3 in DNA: TGTGCCAGCTCTCGGACAGGACTGTATCCCTATGGCTACACCTTC.

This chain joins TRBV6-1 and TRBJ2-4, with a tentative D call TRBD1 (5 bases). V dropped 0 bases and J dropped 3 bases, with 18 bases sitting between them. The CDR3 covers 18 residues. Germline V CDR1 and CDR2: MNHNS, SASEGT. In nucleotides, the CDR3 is TGTGCCAGCAGTGAAGCGCTCCCAAGGGGTGTTGGCAAAAACATTCAGTACTTC. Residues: CASSEALPRGVGKNIQYF.

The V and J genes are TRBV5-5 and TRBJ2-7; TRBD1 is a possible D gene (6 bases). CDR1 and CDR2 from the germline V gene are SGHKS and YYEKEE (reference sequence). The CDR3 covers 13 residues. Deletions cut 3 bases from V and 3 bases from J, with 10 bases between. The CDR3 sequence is CASSSGQVYEQYF. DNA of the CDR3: TGTGCCAGCAGCTCGGGACAAGTCTACGAGCAGTACTTC.

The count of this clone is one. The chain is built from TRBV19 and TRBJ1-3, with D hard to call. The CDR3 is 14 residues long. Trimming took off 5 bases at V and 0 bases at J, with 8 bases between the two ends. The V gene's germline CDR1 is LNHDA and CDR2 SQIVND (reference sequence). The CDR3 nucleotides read TGTGCCAGTAGTCCCACGAACTCTGGAAACACCATATATTTT. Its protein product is CASSPTNSGNTIYF.